The clone carrying this T cell receptor (beta chain) occurred a few times. This sample was taken from a study of blood T cell repertoires in COVID-19. Study-level information: Whether acute or convalescent, the COVID-19 samples came from the United States, Italy and Spain. PBMCs, B-cell-depleted T cells, or T cells provided the cDNA or gDNA that made up the material.

V lost 0 bases, J lost 5 bases, and 19 bases lay in between. The CDR3 runs to 17 residues. Germline V gives CDR1 LGHNA, CDR2 YSLEER. In the original workflow: Reference gene primer amplification in the assay estimated nucleated cell counts. Profiled with immunoSEQ multiplex PCR; TCRdb holds only in-frame clones, not every one. The D gene and trimming were derived from the DNA, and the V and J assignments and clone size from that table. The sample includes 95,000 to 150,000 clones, about 88% of them seen just once. The receptor was derived from a woman older than 75 with acute or convalescent COVID-19. The material sequenced was peripheral blood. The chain is built from TRBV4-3 and TRBJ1-1, with D perhaps TRBD1 (5 bases). Written as DNA, the CDR3 is TGCGCCAGCAGCCAAGATATAGGGTGGGGGGGTCAGACTGAAGCTTTCTTT. This gives the protein CASSQDIGWGGQTEAFF.